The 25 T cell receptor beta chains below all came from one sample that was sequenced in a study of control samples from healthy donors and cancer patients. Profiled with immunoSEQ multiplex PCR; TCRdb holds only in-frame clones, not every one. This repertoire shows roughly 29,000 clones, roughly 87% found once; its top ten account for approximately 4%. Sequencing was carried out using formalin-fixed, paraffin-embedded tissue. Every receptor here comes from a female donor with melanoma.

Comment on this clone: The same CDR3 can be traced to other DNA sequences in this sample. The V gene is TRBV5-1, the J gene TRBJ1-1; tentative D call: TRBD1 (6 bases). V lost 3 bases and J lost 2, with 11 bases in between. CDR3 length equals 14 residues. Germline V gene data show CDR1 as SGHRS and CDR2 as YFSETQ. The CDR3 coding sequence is TGCGCCAGCAGCTCTGGACAGCCAAACACTGAAGCTTTCTTT. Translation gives CASSSGQPNTEAFF.

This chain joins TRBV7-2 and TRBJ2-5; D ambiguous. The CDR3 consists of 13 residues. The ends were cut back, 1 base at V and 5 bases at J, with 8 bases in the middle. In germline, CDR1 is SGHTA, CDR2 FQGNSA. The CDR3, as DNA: TGTGCCAGCAGCTTAGGTGGGTTTGAGACCCAGTACTTC. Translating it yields CASSLGGFETQYF.

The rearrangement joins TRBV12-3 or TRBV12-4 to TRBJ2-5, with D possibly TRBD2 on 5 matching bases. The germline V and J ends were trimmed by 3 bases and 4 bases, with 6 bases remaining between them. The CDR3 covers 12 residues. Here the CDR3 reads CASSLGRETQYF. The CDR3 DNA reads TGTGCCAGCAGTTTGGGGAGAGAGACCCAGTACTTC.

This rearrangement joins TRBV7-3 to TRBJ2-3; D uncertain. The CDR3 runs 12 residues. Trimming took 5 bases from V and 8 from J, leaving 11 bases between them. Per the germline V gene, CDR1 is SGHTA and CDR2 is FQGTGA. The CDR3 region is CASSPLVGTQYF. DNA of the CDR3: TGTGCCAGCAGCCCACTGGTTGGTACGCAGTATTTT.

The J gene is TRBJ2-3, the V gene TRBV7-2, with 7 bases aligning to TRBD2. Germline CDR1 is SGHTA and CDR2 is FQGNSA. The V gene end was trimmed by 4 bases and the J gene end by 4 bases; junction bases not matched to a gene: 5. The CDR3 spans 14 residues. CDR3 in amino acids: CASSWGLYSDTQYF. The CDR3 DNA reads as TGTGCCAGCAGCTGGGGACTATATTCAGATACGCAGTATTTT.

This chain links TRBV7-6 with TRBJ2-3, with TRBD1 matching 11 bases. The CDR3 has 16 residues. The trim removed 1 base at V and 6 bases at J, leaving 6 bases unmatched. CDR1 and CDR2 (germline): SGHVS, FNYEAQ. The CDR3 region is CASSLGSGTGGDTQYF. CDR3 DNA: TGTGCCAGCAGCTTAGGGTCTGGGACAGGGGGTGATACGCAGTATTTT. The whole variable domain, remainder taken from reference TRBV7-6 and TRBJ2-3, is GAGVSQSPRYKVTKRGQDVALRCDPISGHVSLYWYRQALGQGPEFLTYFNYEAQQDKSGLPNDRFSAERPEGSISTLTIQRTEQRDSAMYRCASSLGSGTGGDTQYFGPGTRLTVL.

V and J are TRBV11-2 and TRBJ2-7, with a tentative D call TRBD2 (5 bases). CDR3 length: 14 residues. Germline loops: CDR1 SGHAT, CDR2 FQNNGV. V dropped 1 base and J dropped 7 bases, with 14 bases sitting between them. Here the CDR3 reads CASSLGLAIGEQYF. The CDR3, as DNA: TGTGCCAGCAGCTTAGGGCTAGCTATCGGTGAGCAGTACTTC.

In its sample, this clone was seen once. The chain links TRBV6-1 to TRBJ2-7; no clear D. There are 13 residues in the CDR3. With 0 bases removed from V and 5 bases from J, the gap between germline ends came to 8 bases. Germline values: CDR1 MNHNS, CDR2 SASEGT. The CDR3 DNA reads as TGTGCCAGCAGTGAAGCCGGCCGGAACGAGCAGTACTTC. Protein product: CASSEAGRNEQYF.

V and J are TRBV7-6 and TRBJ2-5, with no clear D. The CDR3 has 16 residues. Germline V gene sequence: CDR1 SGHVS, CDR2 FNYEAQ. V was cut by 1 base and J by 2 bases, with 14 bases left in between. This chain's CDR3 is CASSLGAASLQETQYF. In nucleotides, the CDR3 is TGTGCCAGCAGCTTAGGTGCGGCGAGTCTTCAAGAGACCCAGTACTTC.

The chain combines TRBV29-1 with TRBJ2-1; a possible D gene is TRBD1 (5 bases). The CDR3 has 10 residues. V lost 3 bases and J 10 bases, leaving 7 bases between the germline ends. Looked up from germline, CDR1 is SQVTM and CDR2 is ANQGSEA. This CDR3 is CSVEGREQFF. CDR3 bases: TGCAGCGTTGAGGGGCGGGAGCAGTTCTTC.

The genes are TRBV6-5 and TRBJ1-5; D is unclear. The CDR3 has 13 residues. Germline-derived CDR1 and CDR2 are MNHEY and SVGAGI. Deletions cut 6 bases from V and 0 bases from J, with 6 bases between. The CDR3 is CASSLTSNQPQHF. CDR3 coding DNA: TGTGCCAGCAGCCTCACTAGCAATCAGCCCCAGCATTTT.

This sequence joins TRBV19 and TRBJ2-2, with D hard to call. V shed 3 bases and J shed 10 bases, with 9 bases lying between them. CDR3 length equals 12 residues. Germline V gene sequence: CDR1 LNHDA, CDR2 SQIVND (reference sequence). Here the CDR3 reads CASSIDRAELFF. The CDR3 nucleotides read TGTGCCAGTAGTATTGATCGTGCGGAGCTGTTTTTT.

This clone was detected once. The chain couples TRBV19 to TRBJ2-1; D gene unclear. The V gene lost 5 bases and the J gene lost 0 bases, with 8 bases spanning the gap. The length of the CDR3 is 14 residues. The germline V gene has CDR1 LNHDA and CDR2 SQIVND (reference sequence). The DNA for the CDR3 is TGTGCCAGTAGTCCAAACAGCTCCTACAATGAGCAGTTCTTC. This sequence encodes CASSPNSSYNEQFF.

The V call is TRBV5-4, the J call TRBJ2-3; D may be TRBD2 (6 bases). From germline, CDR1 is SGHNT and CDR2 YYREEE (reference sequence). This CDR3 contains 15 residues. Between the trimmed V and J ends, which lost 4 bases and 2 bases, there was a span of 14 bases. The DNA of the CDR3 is TGTGCCAGCAGCACCGGGACTCGCTTCACAGATACGCAGTATTTT. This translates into CASSTGTRFTDTQYF.

The CDR3 DNA reads TGTGCCAGCAGCGCAGCGATGAACACCGGGGAGCTGTTTTTT. Amino acid sequence: CASSAAMNTGELFF. The rearrangement links TRBV7-8 to TRBJ2-2; D gene unclear. Germline assignment: CDR1 SGHVS and CDR2 FQNEAQ. This CDR3 is 14 amino acids long. V shed 5 bases and J shed 1 base, with 8 bases lying between them.

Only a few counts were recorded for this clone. CDR3 DNA: TGTGCCAACGGGTGGTCCAGGGGCTACAATGAGCAGTTCTTC. Translating gives CANGWSRGYNEQFF. This chain uses TRBV2 with TRBJ2-1; possible D gene TRBD1, 6 bases. V dropped 10 bases and J dropped 3 bases, with 16 bases sitting between them. The V gene's germline CDR1 is SNHLY and CDR2 FYNNEI. The CDR3 covers 14 residues.

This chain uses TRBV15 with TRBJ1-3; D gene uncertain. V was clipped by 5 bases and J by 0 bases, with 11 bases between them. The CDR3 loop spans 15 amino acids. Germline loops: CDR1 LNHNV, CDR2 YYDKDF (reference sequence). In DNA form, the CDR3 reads TGTGCCACCAGCGTAGGACGGAGCTCTGGAAACACCATATATTTT. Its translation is CATSVGRSSGNTIYF.

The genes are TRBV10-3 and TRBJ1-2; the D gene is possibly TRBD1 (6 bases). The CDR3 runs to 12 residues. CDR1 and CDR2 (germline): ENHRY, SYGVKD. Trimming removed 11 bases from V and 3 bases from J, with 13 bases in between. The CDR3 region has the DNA TGTGCCGGCGCGGGGGGCGACTATGGCTACACCTTC. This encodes CAGAGGDYGYTF.

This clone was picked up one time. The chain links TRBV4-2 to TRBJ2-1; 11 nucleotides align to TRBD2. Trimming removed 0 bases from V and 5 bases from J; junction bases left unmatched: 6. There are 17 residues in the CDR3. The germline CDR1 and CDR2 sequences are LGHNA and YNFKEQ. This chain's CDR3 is CASSQDRTSGFNNEQFF. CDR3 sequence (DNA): TGTGCCAGCAGCCAAGATAGGACTAGCGGGTTCAACAATGAGCAGTTCTTC.

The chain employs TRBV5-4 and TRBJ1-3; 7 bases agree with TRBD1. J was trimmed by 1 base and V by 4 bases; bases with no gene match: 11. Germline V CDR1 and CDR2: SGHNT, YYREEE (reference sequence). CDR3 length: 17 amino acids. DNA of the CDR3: TGTGCCAGCAGCCCCAGTCCCGAGACAGGGTCTGGAAACACCATATATTTT. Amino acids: CASSPSPETGSGNTIYF.

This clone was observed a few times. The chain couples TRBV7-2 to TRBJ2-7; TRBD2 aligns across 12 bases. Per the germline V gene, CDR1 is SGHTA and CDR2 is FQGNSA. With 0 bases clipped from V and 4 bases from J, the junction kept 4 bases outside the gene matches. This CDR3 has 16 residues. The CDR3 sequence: CASSLASTSGSYEQYF. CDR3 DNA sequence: TGTGCCAGCAGCTTAGCCTCGACTAGCGGGAGTTACGAGCAGTACTTC.

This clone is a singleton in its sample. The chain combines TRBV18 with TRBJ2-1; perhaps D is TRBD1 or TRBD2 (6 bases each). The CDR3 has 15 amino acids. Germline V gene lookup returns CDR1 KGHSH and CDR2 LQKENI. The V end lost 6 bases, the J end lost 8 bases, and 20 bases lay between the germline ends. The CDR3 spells CASSLGIAEGDEQFF. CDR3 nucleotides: TGTGCCAGCTCCCTCGGGATAGCGGAGGGGGATGAGCAGTTCTTC.

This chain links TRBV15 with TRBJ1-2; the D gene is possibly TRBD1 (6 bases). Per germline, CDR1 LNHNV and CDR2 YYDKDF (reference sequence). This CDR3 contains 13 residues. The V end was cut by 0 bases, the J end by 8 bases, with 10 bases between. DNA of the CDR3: TGTGCCACCAGCAGAGAGGTACAGGGCGGCTACACCTTC. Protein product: CATSREVQGGYTF.

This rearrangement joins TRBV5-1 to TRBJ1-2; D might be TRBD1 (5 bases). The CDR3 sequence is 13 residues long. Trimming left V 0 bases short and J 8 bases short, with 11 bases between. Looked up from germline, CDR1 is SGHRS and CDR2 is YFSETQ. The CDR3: CASSLAGPSGYTF. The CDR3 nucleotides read TGCGCCAGCAGCTTGGCAGGGCCGAGCGGCTACACCTTC.

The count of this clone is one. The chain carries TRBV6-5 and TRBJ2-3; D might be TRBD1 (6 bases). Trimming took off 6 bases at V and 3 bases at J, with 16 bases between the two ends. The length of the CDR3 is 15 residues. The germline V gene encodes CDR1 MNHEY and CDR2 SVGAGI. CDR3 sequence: CASSSTGMRTDTQYF. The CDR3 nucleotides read TGTGCCAGCAGCTCAACAGGGATGAGGACAGATACGCAGTATTTT.